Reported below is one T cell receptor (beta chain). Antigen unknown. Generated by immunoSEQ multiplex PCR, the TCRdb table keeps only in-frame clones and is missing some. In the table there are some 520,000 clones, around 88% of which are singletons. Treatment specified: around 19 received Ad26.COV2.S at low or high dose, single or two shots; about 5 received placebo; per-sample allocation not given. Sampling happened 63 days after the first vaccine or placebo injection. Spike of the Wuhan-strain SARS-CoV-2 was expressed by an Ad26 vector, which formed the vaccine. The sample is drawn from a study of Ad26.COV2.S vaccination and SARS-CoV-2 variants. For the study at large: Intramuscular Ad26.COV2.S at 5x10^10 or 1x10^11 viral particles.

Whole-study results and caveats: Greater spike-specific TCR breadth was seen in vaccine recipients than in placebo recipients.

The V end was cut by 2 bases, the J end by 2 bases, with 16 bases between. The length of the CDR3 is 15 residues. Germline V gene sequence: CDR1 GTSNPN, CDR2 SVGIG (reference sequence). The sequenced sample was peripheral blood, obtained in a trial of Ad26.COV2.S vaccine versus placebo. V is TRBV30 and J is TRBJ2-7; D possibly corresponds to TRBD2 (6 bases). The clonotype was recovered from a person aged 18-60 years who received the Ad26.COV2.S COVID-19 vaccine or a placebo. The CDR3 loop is CAWSPGTFLTYEQYF. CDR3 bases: TGTGCCTGGAGTCCCGGGACTTTTCTGACCTACGAGCAGTACTTC.